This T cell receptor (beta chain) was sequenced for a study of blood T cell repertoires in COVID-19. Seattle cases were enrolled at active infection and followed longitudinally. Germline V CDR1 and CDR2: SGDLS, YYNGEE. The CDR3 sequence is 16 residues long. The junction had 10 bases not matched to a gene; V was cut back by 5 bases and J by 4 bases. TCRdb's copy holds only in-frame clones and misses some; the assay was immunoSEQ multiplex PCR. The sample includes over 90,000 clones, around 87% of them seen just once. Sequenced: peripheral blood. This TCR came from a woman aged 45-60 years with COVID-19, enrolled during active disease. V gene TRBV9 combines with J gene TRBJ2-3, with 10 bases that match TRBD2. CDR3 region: CASSPPSGGASDTQYF. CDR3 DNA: TGTGCCAGCAGTCCCCCAAGCGGGGGGGCATCAGATACGCAGTATTTT.